What follows are 21 T cell receptor beta chains derived from one specimen sequenced in a study of T cell responses to AZD1222 COVID-19 vaccine. Repertoires were generated with immunoSEQ multiplex PCR, while TCRdb's copy carries only in-frame clones and drops some. The data show some 160,000 clones, with over 85% seen just once and around 1.5% held by the top ten. The sequences come from peripheral blood, collected on day 0 of AZD1222 vaccination. These receptors all come from an adult in good health.

This clone was observed once. The chain is built from TRBV18 and TRBJ2-5, with D unclear. Germline CDR1 and CDR2: KGHSH and LQKENI. V shed 3 bases and J shed 7 bases, with 15 bases lying between them. The CDR3 is 14 residues long. This CDR3 reads CASSPGNDMVTQYF. Here the CDR3 DNA reads TGTGCCAGCTCACCGGGAAACGATATGGTGACCCAGTACTTC.

The V call is TRBV5-6, the J call TRBJ2-3, with D hard to call. The length of the CDR3 is 14 residues. The V gene lost 0 bases and the J gene lost 9 bases, with 14 bases spanning the gap. Germline CDR1 SGHDT, CDR2 YYEEEE. The CDR3 coding sequence is TGTGCCAGCAGCTTGGCCGTGGGCTCCGCAACGCAGTATTTT. Translating gives CASSLAVGSATQYF.

The rearrangement links TRBV27 to TRBJ1-5, with 7 nucleotides matching TRBD1. The V and J ends lost 2 bases and 0 bases, in that order; junction bases with no gene match: 1. Germline CDR1 MNHEY, CDR2 SMNVEV (reference sequence). The CDR3 covers 15 residues. CDR3 amino acids: CASSLDRASNQPQHF. CDR3 in DNA: TGTGCCAGCAGTTTAGACAGGGCTAGCAATCAGCCCCAGCATTTT.

This clone was counted a single time. The chain couples TRBV21-1 to TRBJ1-1. TRBV21-1 is a recognized pseudogene. This CDR3 is built from 18 residues. The CDR3 sequence: CASSPKRREEGWDTEAFF. The CDR3 nucleotides read TGTGCCAGCAGTCCAAAGAGAAGGGAGGAGGGGTGGGACACTGAAGCTTTCTTT.

The chain carries TRBV7-2 and TRBJ2-1; D perhaps matches TRBD2 (6 bases). Germline values: CDR1 SGHTA, CDR2 FQGNSA. V was trimmed by 4 bases and J by 7 bases, leaving 14 bases between them. The CDR3 sequence is 14 residues long. CDR3 residues: CASSSGGGGNEQFF. The CDR3, as DNA: TGTGCCAGCAGCTCCGGGGGAGGAGGGAATGAGCAGTTCTTC.

CDR3 DNA: TGTGCCTGCGAGCGGGGGGGTAGAGAGACCCAGTACTTC. Protein product: CACERGGRETQYF. The chain recombines TRBV30 with TRBJ2-5, with 10 bases lining up with TRBD2. Germline V lookup: CDR1 GTSNPN, CDR2 SVGIG (reference sequence). CDR3 length: 13 residues. V shed 6 bases and J 4 bases; nucleotides not matched to a gene: 5.

The chain couples TRBV9 to TRBJ1-3; TRBD1 matches 8 bases. The CDR3 is 16 amino acids. V was pared by 0 bases and J by 4 bases, with 6 bases of the junction left unmatched. Germline loops: CDR1 SGDLS, CDR2 YYNGEE. CDR3 sequence: CASSVGTGFLGNTIYF. The CDR3 bases are TGTGCCAGCAGCGTAGGGACAGGGTTTTTAGGAAACACCATATATTTT.

The CDR3 DNA reads as TGTGCCAGCAGCGTACTCGAGACAGGGAAAGACGAGCAGTACTTC. Translated, it gives CASSVLETGKDEQYF. The chain couples TRBV9 to TRBJ2-7, with TRBD1 matching 7 bases. CDR1 SGDLS and CDR2 YYNGEE come from the germline V gene. The CDR3 extends over 15 amino acids. V was clipped by 1 base and J by 5 bases; unmatched bases: 9.

This chain joins TRBV5-1 and TRBJ2-3, with unresolved D. Trimming stripped 5 bases from V and 0 bases from J, with 10 bases between. CDR3 length: 14 amino acids. Germline V gene data show CDR1 as SGHRS and CDR2 as YFSETQ. The CDR3 nucleotides read TGCGCCAGCAGGTCTGAACCTAGCACAGATACGCAGTATTTT. Protein product: CASRSEPSTDTQYF.

The chain couples TRBV10-1 to TRBJ2-7; D is ambiguous. The CDR3 contains 13 residues. The V and J ends lost 2 bases and 8 bases respectively, with 13 bases between them. Germline CDR1 is WNHNN and CDR2 is SYGVQD (reference sequence). The CDR3 region is CASSENTLTKQYF. As DNA, the CDR3 is TGCGCCAGCAGTGAGAACACCCTTACGAAGCAGTACTTC.

J is TRBJ1-2 and V is TRBV29-1, with 9 bases fitting TRBD1. The V gene's germline CDR1 is SQVTM and CDR2 ANQGSEA. J gave up 3 bases and V 5 bases, and 4 bases lay outside the gene matches. The CDR3 spans 13 residues. CDR3 DNA: TGCAGCGTTTTACAGGGGGCTCACTATGGCTACACCTTC. Protein sequence: CSVLQGAHYGYTF.

The gene calls are TRBV2 and TRBJ1-3, with 7 bases that match TRBD1. Germline lookup yields CDR1 SNHLY and CDR2 FYNNEI. V shed 6 bases, J shed 2 bases, and the junction held 4 bases outside the gene matches. The CDR3 has 14 amino acids. CDR3 protein: CASSRDSPGNTIYF. Here the CDR3 DNA reads TGTGCCAGCAGCCGGGACAGCCCTGGAAACACCATATATTTT.

This rearrangement joins TRBV5-4 to TRBJ2-7; D possibly uses TRBD1 or TRBD2 (6 bases each). Trimming shortened V by 2 bases and J by 1 base, and 13 bases separated the two germline ends. Germline assignment: CDR1 SGHNT and CDR2 YYREEE (reference sequence). CDR3 length: 15 residues. The CDR3 DNA is TGTGCCAGCAGCTTACAGGGTGGAGGGTCCTACGAGCAGTACTTC. Translation gives CASSLQGGGSYEQYF.

The chain employs TRBV3-1 (or the pseudogene TRBV3-2) and TRBJ2-7; 8 bases are a match to TRBD1. The germline gives CDR1 LGHDT, CDR2 YNNKEL (reference sequence). Trimming removed 0 bases from V and 0 bases from J; junction bases left unmatched: 7. The CDR3 runs 17 residues. CDR3 sequence reads: CASSQEPGQVLSYEQYF. DNA of the CDR3: TGTGCCAGCAGCCAAGAGCCGGGACAGGTTCTCTCCTACGAGCAGTACTTC.

The chain has TRBV6-1 and TRBJ2-1, with TRBD2 identical over 10 bases. This CDR3 is built from 16 residues. Losses at the gene ends were 4 bases for V and 9 bases for J; bases not matched to a gene: 12. CDR1 and CDR2 (germline): MNHNS, SASEGT. The CDR3 sequence is CASSAQIAGGRIEQFF. CDR3 bases: TGTGCCAGCAGTGCCCAGATAGCGGGAGGCAGGATTGAGCAGTTCTTC.

Comment on this clone: Other nucleotide sequences in the sample specify the same CDR3. The CDR3 bases are TGTGCCAGCAGTTCAGACAGCTATGGCTACACCTTC. Translated: CASSSDSYGYTF. This chain links TRBV5-4 with TRBJ1-2, with TRBD1 as a possible D gene (5 bases). V was shortened by 5 bases and J by 4 bases, with 9 bases between the two germline ends. Germline CDR1 is SGHNT and CDR2 is YYREEE (reference sequence). The CDR3 consists of 12 residues.

The rearrangement joins TRBV7-3 to TRBJ2-3; 7 nucleotides line up with TRBD2. The V segment lost 5 bases and the J segment 0 bases; nucleotides outside the gene matches: 8. In germline, CDR1 is SGHTA, CDR2 FQGTGA. CDR3 length: 16 amino acids. The CDR3 bases are TGTGCCAGCAGCCCGGGACTAATAAAAAGCACAGATACGCAGTATTTT. Its protein product is CASSPGLIKSTDTQYF.

The chain couples TRBV7-2 to TRBJ2-7; perhaps D is TRBD1 or TRBD2 (5 bases each). The V gene lost 1 base and the J gene lost 4 bases, with 11 bases spanning the gap. There are 14 residues in the CDR3. Germline lookup yields CDR1 SGHTA and CDR2 FQGNSA. For the CDR3, the DNA is TGTGCCAGCAGCTTAGGCAGTGGGGGATACGAGCAGTACTTC. Translating it yields CASSLGSGGYEQYF.

This chain uses TRBV3-1 (or the pseudogene TRBV3-2) with TRBJ2-1; D possibly corresponds to TRBD1 (6 bases). The germline V gene has CDR1 LGHDT and CDR2 YNNKEL (reference sequence). V was shortened by 2 bases and J by 3 bases, with 14 bases between the two germline ends. The CDR3 spans 16 residues. CDR3 amino acids: CASSQLTRGNYNEQFF. The CDR3 DNA follows: TGTGCCAGCAGCCAATTGACCAGGGGAAACTACAATGAGCAGTTCTTC.

This chain uses TRBV2 with TRBJ1-2, with 8 bases lining up with TRBD1. CDR3 length equals 14 residues. The germline gives CDR1 SNHLY, CDR2 FYNNEI. Germline trimming cut 5 bases from V and 4 bases from J; bases unmatched to any gene: 6. CDR3 nucleotide sequence: TGTGCCAGCAGTTCACAGGGGGAAGGCTATGGCTACACCTTC. This translates into CASSSQGEGYGYTF.

The CDR3: CASSPLGGYGYTF. CDR3 DNA sequence: TGTGCCAGCAGCCCTTTGGGGGGCTATGGCTACACCTTC. This rearrangement joins TRBV5-6 to TRBJ1-2, with D maybe TRBD1 (5 bases). CDR3 length equals 13 residues. Trimming removed 4 bases at V and 4 bases at J, with 11 bases between. Germline CDR1 reads SGHDT; CDR2 reads YYEEEE.